Listed below are T cell receptor beta chains from one sample, sequenced in a study of T cell responses to AZD1222 COVID-19 vaccine. Profiled with immunoSEQ multiplex PCR; TCRdb holds only in-frame clones, not every one. The table includes some 120,000 clones, 80% to 90% detected once. The specimen comprised peripheral blood, sampled on day 0 of AZD1222 vaccination. These receptors were taken from an adult in good health. Both conserved end residues are part of each CDR3. D genes are given only for firm matches. Size is omitted from some rows. Given values are once, few, many or a class for expanded clones.

v_call	clone_size	j_call	d_call	cdr3_aa	cdr3_nt
TRBV18	-	TRBJ1-2	TRBD1	CASSPASGQGAGGYTF	TGTGCCAGCTCCCCCGCCAGCGGACAGGGGGCTGGTGGCTACACCTTC
TRBV19	-	TRBJ2-4	-	CASSPRGGAKNIQYF	TGTGCCAGTAGCCCCAGGGGGGGAGCCAAAAACATTCAGTACTTC
TRBV7-2	-	TRBJ2-4	TRBD1	CASSPSRDRNIQYF	TGTGCCAGCAGCCCATCCCGGGACAGAAACATTCAGTACTTC
TRBV11-2	-	TRBJ2-1	TRBD2	CASSLRPTREGYNEQFF	TGTGCCAGCAGCTTACGCCCCACGCGGGAGGGCTACAATGAGCAGTTCTTC
TRBV27	-	TRBJ1-6	TRBD1	CASSYTTGRNYSPLHF	TGTGCCAGCAGTTACACGACAGGGCGAAATTATTCACCCCTCCACTTT
TRBV6-5	-	TRBJ2-7	TRBD2	CASSSPRGGAYEQYF	TGTGCCAGCAGTTCCCCTCGCGGGGGGGCCTACGAGCAGTACTTC
TRBV19	-	TRBJ1-3	-	CASSPGDSSGNTIYF	TGTGCCAGTAGCCCGGGGGATAGCTCTGGAAACACCATATATTTT
TRBV7-2	-	TRBJ2-2	-	CASSTNMPSGTGELFF	TGTGCCAGCAGCACCAACATGCCCAGCGGGACCGGGGAGCTGTTTTTT
TRBV30	-	TRBJ2-5	-	CAWSGMSQETQYF	TGTGCCTGGAGCGGCATGAGTCAAGAGACCCAGTACTTC
TRBV6-5	-	TRBJ2-4	-	CASSRPGGDIQYF	TGTGCCAGCAGCAGACCCGGGGGAGACATTCAGTACTTC
TRBV15	-	TRBJ2-5	TRBD1	CATSRGRGRGPEETQYF	TGTGCCACCAGCAGAGGGAGGGGCAGGGGGCCGGAAGAGACCCAGTACTTC
TRBV4-3	-	TRBJ2-4	-	CASSQVRGQNIQYF	TGCGCCAGCAGCCAAGTGCGTGGACAAAACATTCAGTACTTC
TRBV4-1	-	TRBJ1-2	-	CASSQDPGSYGYTF	TGCGCCAGCAGCCAAGATCCCGGGAGCTATGGCTACACCTTC
TRBV28	-	TRBJ2-7	-	CASVKGGYEQYF	TGTGCCAGCGTAAAGGGAGGCTACGAGCAGTACTTC
TRBV12-3/TRBV12-4	once	TRBJ1-6	-	CASSSTMNSPLHF	TGTGCCAGCAGTTCCACAATGAATTCACCCCTCCACTTT
TRBV18	once	TRBJ1-5	-	CASSPPSGTQPQHF	TGTGCCAGCTCACCACCCTCTGGGACTCAGCCCCAGCATTTT